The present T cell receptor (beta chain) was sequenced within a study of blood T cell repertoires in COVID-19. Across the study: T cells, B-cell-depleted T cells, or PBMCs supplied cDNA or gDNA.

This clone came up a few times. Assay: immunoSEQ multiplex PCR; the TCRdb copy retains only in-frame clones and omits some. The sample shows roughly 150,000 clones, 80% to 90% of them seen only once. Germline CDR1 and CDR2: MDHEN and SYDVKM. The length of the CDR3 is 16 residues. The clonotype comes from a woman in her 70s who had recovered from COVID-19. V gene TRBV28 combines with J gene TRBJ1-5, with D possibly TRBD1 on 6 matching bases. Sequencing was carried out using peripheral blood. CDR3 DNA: TGTGCTACACGGGGGGCGGACGAGGATAGCAATCAGCCCCAGCATTTT. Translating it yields CATRGADEDSNQPQHF.